This T cell receptor (beta chain) was found in a study of T cell responses to AZD1222 COVID-19 vaccine. Study observations and caveats: Reportedly, nearly half of unique spike TCRs recognized epitopes outside B.1.351/B.1.1.7 mutations.

Measured with immunoSEQ multiplex PCR; TCRdb has only the in-frame clones, and not every one. In the table there are about 130,000 clones, about 90% of which are singletons. Concerning this clone itself: What it binds is not known.

With V trimmed by 5 bases and J by 9 bases, 5 bases remained unmatched. This CDR3 is 15 amino acids long. Germline-derived CDR1 and CDR2 are SNHLY and FYNNEI. This TCR was sampled from an adult who received the AZD1222 COVID-19 vaccine. The genes are TRBV2 and TRBJ2-1; 15 positions match TRBD2. The source material was peripheral blood, sampled 28 days after the second AZD1222 dose. CDR3 nucleotide sequence: TGTGCCAGCAGTCCTAGGACTAGCGGGGGGGGTGAGCAGTTCTTC. Amino acids: CASSPRTSGGGEQFF.